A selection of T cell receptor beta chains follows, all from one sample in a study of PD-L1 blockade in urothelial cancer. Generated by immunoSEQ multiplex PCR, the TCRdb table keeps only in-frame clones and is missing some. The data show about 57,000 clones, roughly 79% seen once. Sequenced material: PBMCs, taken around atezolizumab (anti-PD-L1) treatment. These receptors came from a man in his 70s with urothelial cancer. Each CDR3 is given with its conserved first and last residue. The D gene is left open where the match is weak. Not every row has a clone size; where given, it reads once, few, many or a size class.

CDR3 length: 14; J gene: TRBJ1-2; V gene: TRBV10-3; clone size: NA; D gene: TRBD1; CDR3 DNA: TGTGCCATCAGTCCGGGACAGGATGGGGATGGCTACACCTTC; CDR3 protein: CAISPGQDGDGYTF
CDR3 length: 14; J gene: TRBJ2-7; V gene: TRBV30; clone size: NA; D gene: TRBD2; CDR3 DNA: TGTGCCTGGACCTCGGGACTAGCGGAATACGAGCAGTACTTC; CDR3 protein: CAWTSGLAEYEQYF
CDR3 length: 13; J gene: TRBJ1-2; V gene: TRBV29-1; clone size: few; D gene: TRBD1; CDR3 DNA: TGCAGCGTTGACTGGGGACAGGGTCTCGGCTACACCTTC; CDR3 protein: CSVDWGQGLGYTF
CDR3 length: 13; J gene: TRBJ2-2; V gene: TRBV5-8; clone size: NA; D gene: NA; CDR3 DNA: TGTGCCAGCAGCCTGACTCGTGGGGGGGAGCTGTTTTTT; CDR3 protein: CASSLTRGGELFF
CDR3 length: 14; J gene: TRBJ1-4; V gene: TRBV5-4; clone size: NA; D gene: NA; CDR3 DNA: TGTGCCAGCAGCCGGGGGGGCCTGAATGAAAAACTGTTTTTT; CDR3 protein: CASSRGGLNEKLFF
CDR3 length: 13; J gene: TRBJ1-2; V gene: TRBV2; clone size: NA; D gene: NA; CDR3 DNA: TGTGCCAGCAATACTAAGACAGATTTAAGCTACACCTTC; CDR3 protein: CASNTKTDLSYTF
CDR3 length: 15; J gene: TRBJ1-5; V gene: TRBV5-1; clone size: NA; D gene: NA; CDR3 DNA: TGCGCCAGCAGCTTGGATTCCGGGGTCAATCAGCCCCAGCATTTT; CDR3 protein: CASSLDSGVNQPQHF
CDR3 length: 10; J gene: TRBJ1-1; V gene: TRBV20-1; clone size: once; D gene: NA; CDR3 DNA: TGCAGGGCAGGCAACACTGAAGCTTTCTTT; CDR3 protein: CRAGNTEAFF
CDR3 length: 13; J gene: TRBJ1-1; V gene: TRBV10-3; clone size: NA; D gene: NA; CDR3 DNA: TGTGCCATCAGGGACAGCCTGGGGACTGAAGCTTTCTTT; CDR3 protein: CAIRDSLGTEAFF
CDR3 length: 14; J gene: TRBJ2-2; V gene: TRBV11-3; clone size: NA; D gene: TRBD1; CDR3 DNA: TGTGCCAGCAGCCCCCCCGGGACAGGCGGGGAGCTGTTTTTT; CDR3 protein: CASSPPGTGGELFF
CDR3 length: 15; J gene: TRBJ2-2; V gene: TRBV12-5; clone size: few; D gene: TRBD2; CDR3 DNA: TGTGCTAGTGGTTTCAGGGAGGGAACGGCCGGGGAGCTGTTTTTT; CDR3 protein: CASGFREGTAGELFF
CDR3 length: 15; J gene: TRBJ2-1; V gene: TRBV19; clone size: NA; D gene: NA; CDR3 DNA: TGTGCCAGTAGTCCCTGGGGAGGCCTTAACAATGAGCAGTTCTTC; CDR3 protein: CASSPWGGLNNEQFF
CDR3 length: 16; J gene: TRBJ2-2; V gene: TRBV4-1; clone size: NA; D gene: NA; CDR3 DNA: TGCGCCAGCAGCCAAGTCGGGCGGGAACTCACCGGGGAGCTGTTTTTT; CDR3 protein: CASSQVGRELTGELFF
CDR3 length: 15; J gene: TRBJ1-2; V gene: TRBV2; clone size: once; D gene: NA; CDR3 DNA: TGTGCCAGCAGTGAAGTGGGGCAGGGTTTATATGGCTACACCTTC; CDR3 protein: CASSEVGQGLYGYTF
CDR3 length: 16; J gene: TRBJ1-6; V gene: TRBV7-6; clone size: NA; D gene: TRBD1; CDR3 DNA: TGTGCCAGCAGCTTGGGACAGGGCGGGCGGTATTCACCCCTCCACTTT; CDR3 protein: CASSLGQGGRYSPLHF
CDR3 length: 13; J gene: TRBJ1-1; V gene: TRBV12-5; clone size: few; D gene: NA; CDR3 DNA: TGTGCTAGTGGTTTGTCCCGTGGGAGCGAAGCTTTCTTT; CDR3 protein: CASGLSRGSEAFF